Shown below are 13 T cell receptor beta chains from a single sample sequenced in a study of vaccination effects on CD4 cells after COVID-19. No antigen has been identified for these receptors. Profiling relied on immunoSEQ multiplex PCR, and the TCRdb table lists in-frame clones only, not all of them. The sample yields about 48,000 clones, 67% seen once. The authors isolated CD4+ T cells after roughly 10 days of culture. The sample consisted of CD4+ T cells from PBMCs cultured without peptide, taken before COVID-19 vaccination. Every receptor here comes from a human donor who received a COVID-19 vaccine.

This rearrangement joins TRBV7-2 to TRBJ1-2, with D hard to call. This CDR3 spans 15 amino acids. The germline V gene encodes CDR1 SGHTA and CDR2 FQGNSA. V was shortened by 1 base and J by 7 bases, with 16 bases between the two germline ends. CDR3 in amino acids: CASSLDIAGAAGYTF. The CDR3 nucleotides read TGTGCCAGCAGCTTAGATATTGCAGGAGCGGCTGGCTACACCTTC. The variable domain in full, with the rest retrieved from reference TRBV7-2 and TRBJ1-2, is GAGVSQSPSNKVTEKGKDVELRCDPISGHTALYWYRQSLGQGLEFLIYFQGNSAPDKSGLPSDRFSAERTGGSVSTLTIQRTQQEDSAVYLCASSLDIAGAAGYTFGSGTRLTVV.

V usage is TRBV30 and J usage is TRBJ2-5; D tentatively reads TRBD1 or TRBD2 (6 bases each). V lost 3 bases, J lost 5 bases, and 13 bases lay in between. There are 13 residues in the CDR3. CDR1 is GTSNPN and CDR2 is SVGIG in the germline V gene (reference sequence). The CDR3 spells CAWREGGWETQYF. The CDR3 DNA sequence: TGTGCCTGGAGGGAGGGGGGCTGGGAGACCCAGTACTTC.

Turning to this clone: The same CDR3 arises from other DNA sequences in this sample as well. The chain employs TRBV27 and TRBJ1-1; D is possibly TRBD1 (5 bases). Trimming left V 3 bases short and J 5 bases short, with 10 bases between. The CDR3 length is 13 residues. The V gene's germline CDR1 is MNHEY and CDR2 SMNVEV (reference sequence). CDR3 nucleotides: TGTGCCAGCAGTTTCTCGCGGGGGACTGAAGCTTTCTTT. Translation: CASSFSRGTEAFF.

The V gene is TRBV6-2 or TRBV6-3, the J gene TRBJ1-1; D is ambiguous. Germline V lookup: CDR1 MNHEY, CDR2 SVGEGT. The CDR3 totals 13 residues. V was clipped by 0 bases and J by 10 bases, with 12 bases between them. The CDR3 here is CASSYSSTRLAFF. In DNA, the CDR3 is TGTGCCAGCAGTTACTCGAGTACACGATTAGCTTTCTTT.

The chain combines TRBV7-8 with TRBJ2-3, with a possible D match to TRBD2 (5 bases). V was cut by 1 base and J by 2 bases, with 16 bases left in between. Looked up from germline, CDR1 is SGHVS and CDR2 is FQNEAQ. This CDR3 comprises 17 residues. CDR3 nucleotide sequence: TGTGCCAGCAGCTTAGAGCGGCTGTCAGGACCCACAGATACGCAGTATTTT. Its protein product is CASSLERLSGPTDTQYF.

The chain employs TRBV15 and TRBJ1-2; D is ambiguous. V was trimmed by 0 bases and J by 8 bases, leaving 10 bases between them. CDR3 length equals 13 residues. Germline loops: CDR1 LNHNV, CDR2 YYDKDF (reference sequence). CDR3 loop: CATSRDVGEGYTF. The CDR3 bases are TGTGCCACCAGCAGAGATGTTGGGGAGGGCTACACCTTC.

The chain carries TRBV3-1 (or the pseudogene TRBV3-2) and TRBJ2-3; 9 bases agree with TRBD2. CDR1 LGHDT and CDR2 YNNKEL come from the germline V gene (reference sequence). The ends lost 4 bases at V and 1 base at J; junction bases unmatched: 6. This CDR3 comprises 16 residues. The CDR3 DNA is TGTGCCAGCAGCCTCCGCGGGGGGGCGGGCACAGATACGCAGTATTTT. Its translation: CASSLRGGAGTDTQYF.

This clone showed up just a few times. The chain couples TRBV19 to TRBJ1-5; D uncertain. V shed 6 bases and J shed 4 bases, with 7 bases lying between them. Germline-derived CDR1 and CDR2 are LNHDA and SQIVND (reference sequence). There are 12 residues in the CDR3. The DNA of the CDR3 is TGTGCCAGTAGAGGTCCTAATCAGCCCCAGCATTTT. This encodes CASRGPNQPQHF.

The J gene is TRBJ1-6, the V gene TRBV28; TRBD1 agrees at 7 bases. The CDR3 runs to 17 residues. V was clipped by 5 bases and J by 3 bases; unmatched bases: 10. The germline V gene encodes CDR1 MDHEN and CDR2 SYDVKM. CDR3 nucleotide sequence: TGTGCCAGCAGTGAAGTAACCAACAGGGGCTATAATTCACCCCTCCACTTT. Translating it yields CASSEVTNRGYNSPLHF.

Relative to its sample, this clone is medium-sized. This sequence joins TRBV9 and TRBJ1-5; D unclear. This CDR3 is 14 amino acids long. Germline-derived CDR1 and CDR2 are SGDLS and YYNGEE. V lost 0 bases to trimming and J lost 3 bases, with 7 bases between them. The CDR3 DNA follows: TGTGCCAGCAGCGTAGACGGCTCCAATCAGCCCCAGCATTTT. This sequence encodes CASSVDGSNQPQHF.

J is TRBJ1-2 and V is TRBV10-3, with D perhaps TRBD1 (6 bases). The CDR3 is 12 residues long. Germline V gene sequence: CDR1 ENHRY, CDR2 SYGVKD. With 10 bases removed from V and 6 bases from J, the gap between germline ends came to 15 bases. CDR3 in amino acids: CATGQTEDGYTF. The CDR3 DNA reads TGTGCCACTGGACAGACCGAGGATGGCTACACCTTC.

This clone has only a few counts. The chain employs TRBV20-1 and TRBJ1-3; D is perhaps TRBD1 (6 bases). The germline V gene encodes CDR1 DFQATT and CDR2 SNEGSKA (reference sequence). The V and J ends lost 3 bases and 6 bases respectively, with 12 bases between them. This CDR3 spans 13 amino acids. The CDR3 protein is CSASLQGENTIYF. CDR3 DNA: TGCAGTGCTAGTCTACAGGGAGAAAACACCATATATTTT.

The rearrangement links TRBV28 to TRBJ1-6; D call uncertain. The length of the CDR3 is 12 residues. V lost 3 bases and J lost 14, with 11 bases in between. CDR1 and CDR2 from the germline V gene are MDHEN and SYDVKM. CDR3 residues: CASSFGPGTLHF. Written as DNA, the CDR3 is TGTGCCAGCAGTTTCGGCCCCGGCACCCTCCACTTT.